This TCR beta chain comes out of a study of blood T cell repertoires in COVID-19. Trimming took 9 bases from V and 1 from J, leaving 12 bases between them. CDR3 length equals 14 residues. Germline V lookup: CDR1 KGHDR, CDR2 SFDVKD. TCRdb's table, derived via immunoSEQ multiplex PCR, lists solely in-frame clones and lacks some. The sample contains roughly 350,000 clones, 75% to 90% of which appear only once. The clonotype comes from a woman in her forties or fifties with COVID-19, enrolled during active disease. The rearrangement uses TRBV24-1 and TRBJ1-5; D perhaps matches TRBD1 (5 bases). The material sequenced was peripheral blood. CDR3 nucleotide sequence: TGTGCCACCCCTACTTACAGGAGCAATCAGCCCCAGCATTTT. Protein sequence: CATPTYRSNQPQHF.